The sequence of this T cell receptor (beta chain) was determined in a study of human T cells and chemical hapten exposure. CDR3 length equals 14 residues. V lost 4 bases and J lost 0, with 8 bases in between. Germline V gene sequence: CDR1 SGDLS, CDR2 YYNGEE. Time point specified: pre-sensitization, week 0. Treatment defined: therapeutic diphenylcyclopropenone sensitization with weekly scalp DPC. One entry per CDR3 protein, called by TCRdb with MiXCR from the RACE reads. The table records some 300,000 distinct CDR3 sequences, around 5.5% of them present only once. This clonotype has ten or more counts.

The J gene is TRBJ1-3, the V gene TRBV9, with TRBD1 as a possible D gene (6 bases). This sequence was found in a woman under 30 with alopecia areata. Some clones in this sample may be carry-over from other donors' samples. The specimen comprised whole blood, sampled in connection with sensitization to the hapten diphenylcyclopropenone (DPC). CDR3 loop: CASSIQGSGNTIYF. CDR3 coding DNA: TGTGCCAGCAGCATACAGGGCTCTGGAAACACCATATATTTT.